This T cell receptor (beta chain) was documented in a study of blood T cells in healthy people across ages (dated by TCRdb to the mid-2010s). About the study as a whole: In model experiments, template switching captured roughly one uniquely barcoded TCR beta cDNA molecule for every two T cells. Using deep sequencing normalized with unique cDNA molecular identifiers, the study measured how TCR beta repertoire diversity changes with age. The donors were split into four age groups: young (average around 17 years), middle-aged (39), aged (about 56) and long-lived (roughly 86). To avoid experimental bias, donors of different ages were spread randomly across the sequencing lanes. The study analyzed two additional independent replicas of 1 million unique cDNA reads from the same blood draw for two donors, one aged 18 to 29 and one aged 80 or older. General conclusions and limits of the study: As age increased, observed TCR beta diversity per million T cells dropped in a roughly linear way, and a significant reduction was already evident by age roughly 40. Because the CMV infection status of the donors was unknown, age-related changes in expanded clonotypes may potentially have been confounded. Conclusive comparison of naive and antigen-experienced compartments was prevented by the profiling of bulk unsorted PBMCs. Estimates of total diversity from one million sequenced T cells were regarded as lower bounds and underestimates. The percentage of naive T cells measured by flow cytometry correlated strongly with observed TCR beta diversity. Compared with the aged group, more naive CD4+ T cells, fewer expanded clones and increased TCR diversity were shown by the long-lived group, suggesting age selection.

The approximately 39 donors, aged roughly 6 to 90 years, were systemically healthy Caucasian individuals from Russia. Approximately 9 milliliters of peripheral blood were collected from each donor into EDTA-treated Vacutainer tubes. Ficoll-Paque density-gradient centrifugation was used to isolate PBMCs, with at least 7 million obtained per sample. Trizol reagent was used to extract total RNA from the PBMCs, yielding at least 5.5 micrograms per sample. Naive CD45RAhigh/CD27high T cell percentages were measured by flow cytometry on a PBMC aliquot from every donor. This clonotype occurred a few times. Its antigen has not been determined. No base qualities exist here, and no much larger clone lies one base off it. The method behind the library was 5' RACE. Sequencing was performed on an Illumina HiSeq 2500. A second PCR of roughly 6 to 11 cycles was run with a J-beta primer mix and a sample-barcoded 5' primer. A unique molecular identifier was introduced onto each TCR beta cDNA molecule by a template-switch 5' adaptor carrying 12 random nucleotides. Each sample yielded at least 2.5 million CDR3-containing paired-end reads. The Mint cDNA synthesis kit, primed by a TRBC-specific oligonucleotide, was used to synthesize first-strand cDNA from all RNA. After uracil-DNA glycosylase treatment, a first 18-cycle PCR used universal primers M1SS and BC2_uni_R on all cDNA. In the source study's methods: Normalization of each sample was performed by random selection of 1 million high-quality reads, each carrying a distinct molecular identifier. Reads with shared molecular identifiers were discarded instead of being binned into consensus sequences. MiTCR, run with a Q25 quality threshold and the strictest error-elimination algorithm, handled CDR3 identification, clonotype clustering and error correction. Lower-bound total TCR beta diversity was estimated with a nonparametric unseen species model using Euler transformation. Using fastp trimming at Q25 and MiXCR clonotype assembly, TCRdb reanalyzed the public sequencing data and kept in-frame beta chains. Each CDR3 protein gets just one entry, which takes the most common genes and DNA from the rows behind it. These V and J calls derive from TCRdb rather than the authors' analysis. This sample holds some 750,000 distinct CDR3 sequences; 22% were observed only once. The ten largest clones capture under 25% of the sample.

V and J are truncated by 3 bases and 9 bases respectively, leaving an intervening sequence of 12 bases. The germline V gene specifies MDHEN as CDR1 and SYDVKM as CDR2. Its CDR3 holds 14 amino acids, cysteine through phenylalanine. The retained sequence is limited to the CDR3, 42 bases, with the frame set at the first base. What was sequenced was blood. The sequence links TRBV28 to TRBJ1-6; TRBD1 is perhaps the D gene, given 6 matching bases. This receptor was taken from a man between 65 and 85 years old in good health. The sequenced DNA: TGTGCCAGCAGTTTTCGGGGGCGCGTTTCACCCCTCCACTTT. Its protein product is CASSFRGRVSPLHF.